The table lists the clone carrying this T cell receptor beta chain with a few counts. These data belong to a study of T cell changes during pregnancy in multiple sclerosis. Profiled with immunoSEQ multiplex PCR; TCRdb holds only in-frame clones, not every one. This table holds some 69,000 clones, roughly 87% found once. Looked up from germline, CDR1 is MNHNS and CDR2 is SASEGT. The CDR3 is 15 residues long. The V gene end was trimmed by 6 bases and the J gene end by 3 bases; junction bases not matched to a gene: 4. The sample consisted of peripheral blood, taken in the second trimester of pregnancy. This clonotype was obtained from a female donor in good health, enrolled as a control in a pregnancy study. The genes are TRBV6-1 and TRBJ2-2, with 10 nucleotides matching TRBD1. DNA of the CDR3: TGTGCCAGCAGGGCCGGGACAGGGGACACCGGGGAGCTGTTTTTT. Its protein is CASRAGTGDTGELFF.